This TCR beta chain emerged from a study of CD8+CD57+ T cells in acquired aplastic anemia. The template for TCR beta VDJ and CDR3 sequence profiling was genomic DNA. MiXCR, applied by TCRdb to the reads, yields one record per CDR3 protein. The sample lists just over 400,000 distinct CDR3 sequences; 55% to 75% were seen once. V was pared by 7 bases and J by 0 bases, with 4 bases of the junction left unmatched. The CDR3 is 15 residues long. This clonotype was seen only a few times. This sequence joins TRBV12-3 or TRBV12-4 and TRBJ2-2, with TRBD1 identical over 8 bases. The sequencing input was sorted CD4+, CD8+, or CD8+CD57+ T cells (not recorded which) from PBMCs. The source is a human donor in good health, serving as a control. CDR3 sequence (DNA): TGTGCCAGCACCTGGACAGGGACGAACACCGGGGAGCTGTTTTTT. Translated, it gives CASTWTGTNTGELFF.